These 9 T cell receptor beta chains share one sample of origin, sequenced in a study of cytotoxic CD8 clonotypes in ibrutinib-treated CLL. Clones were read by immunoSEQ multiplex PCR, and TCRdb kept only the in-frame ones, dropping some. Among nearly 15,000 clones, approximately 58% were seen once, and the ten largest hold roughly 13%. Sequencing used PBMCs, obtained before ibrutinib treatment. The receptors here all came from a human donor with chronic lymphocytic leukemia.

This clone was detected once. This chain uses TRBV5-1 with TRBJ2-1; D not certain. Trimming removed 4 bases from V and 7 bases from J, with 9 bases in between. Germline values: CDR1 SGHRS, CDR2 YFSETQ. The CDR3 length is 12 residues. DNA for the CDR3: TGCGCCAGCAGCCCAACTCAGAATGAGCAGTTCTTC. Translating it yields CASSPTQNEQFF.

This clone is classed as medium-sized. The chain carries TRBV5-5 and TRBJ2-2, with 7 bases identical to TRBD1. CDR3 length: 14 residues. J lost 4 bases, V lost 5 bases, and 5 bases had no gene match. CDR1 and CDR2 from the germline V gene are SGHKS and YYEKEE (reference sequence). CDR3 loop: CASRRDSGTGELFF. The CDR3 DNA sequence: TGTGCCAGCAGAAGGGACAGCGGCACCGGGGAGCTGTTTTTT.

This clone turned up a few times. The chain joins TRBV14 to TRBJ2-7; D possibly uses TRBD1 or TRBD2 (5 bases each). The CDR3 contains 13 residues. V was shortened by 4 bases and J by 4 bases, with 11 bases between the two germline ends. Germline values: CDR1 SGHDN, CDR2 FVKESK. CDR3 region: CASSLGTRYEQYV. The CDR3 region has the DNA TGTGCCAGCAGCCTAGGGACGAGGTACGAGCAGTACGTC.

The V and J genes are TRBV5-5 and TRBJ1-3, with 7 positions matching TRBD1. The germline V gene has CDR1 SGHKS and CDR2 YYEKEE (reference sequence). The trim removed 4 bases at V and 1 base at J, leaving 11 bases unmatched. There are 17 residues in the CDR3. Here the CDR3 DNA reads TGTGCCAGCAGCCCATACAGGGGTCAGGGTTCTGGAAACACCATATATTTT. Protein sequence: CASSPYRGQGSGNTIYF.

The sample holds a few counts of this clone. The rearrangement joins TRBV13 to TRBJ1-1; D is perhaps TRBD1 (5 bases). The germline V and J ends were trimmed by 5 bases and 0 bases, with 13 bases remaining between them. This CDR3 has 15 residues. Per germline, CDR1 PRHDT and CDR2 FYEKMQ (reference sequence). CDR3 in amino acids: CASSHPRQLNTEAFF. CDR3 coding DNA: TGTGCCAGCAGCCATCCGCGACAGCTGAACACTGAAGCTTTCTTT.

The rearrangement links TRBV30 to TRBJ2-7; 7 bases line up with TRBD2. J was trimmed by 2 bases and V by 5 bases; bases with no gene match: 0. Germline V gives CDR1 GTSNPN, CDR2 SVGIG (reference sequence). This CDR3 comprises 11 residues. CDR3 amino acids: CAWAGAYEQYF. CDR3 DNA sequence: TGTGCCTGGGCGGGAGCCTACGAGCAGTACTTC.

This rearrangement joins TRBV5-1 to TRBJ2-7; 8 bases are a match to TRBD1. The junction had 8 bases not matched to a gene; V was cut back by 4 bases and J by 2 bases. The CDR3 extends over 15 amino acids. Germline loops: CDR1 SGHRS, CDR2 YFSETQ. Here the CDR3 DNA reads TGCGCCAGCAGCGTACCGGGACAGGAGACCTACGAGCAGTACTTC. Translated: CASSVPGQETYEQYF.

The V gene is TRBV19, the J gene TRBJ1-5, with D tentatively TRBD1 (5 bases). The germline gives CDR1 LNHDA, CDR2 SQIVND (reference sequence). The V end lost 7 bases, the J end lost 1 base, and 14 bases lay between the germline ends. This CDR3 has 15 residues. The CDR3 nucleotides are TGTGCCAGTACCCCCGACAGTCCGAGCAATCAGCCCCAGCATTTT. Protein: CASTPDSPSNQPQHF.

This clone was detected a few times. J is TRBJ2-1 and V is TRBV5-4; 7 bases are shared with TRBD1. The CDR3 length is 15 residues. Germline V gene sequence: CDR1 SGHNT, CDR2 YYREEE (reference sequence). V was pared by 1 base and J by 4 bases, with 5 bases of the junction left unmatched. The CDR3 loop reads CASSLRGPIYNEQFF. The CDR3 DNA sequence: TGTGCCAGCAGCTTGAGGGGGCCGATTTACAATGAGCAGTTCTTC.